The TCR beta chain under discussion was sequenced for a study of blood T cell repertoires in COVID-19. TCRdb's copy holds only in-frame clones and misses some; the assay was immunoSEQ multiplex PCR. The sample holds about 180,000 clones; approximately 80% are singletons and the top ten take around 15%. During the 2 weeks before they entered the study, exposed participants had met someone with a PCR-confirmed or clinician-diagnosed COVID-19 case. With 4 bases removed from V and 1 base from J, the gap between germline ends came to 20 bases. The V gene's germline CDR1 is SGHKS and CDR2 YYEKEE (reference sequence). There are 17 residues in the CDR3.

The TCR sequence derives from a man aged 55 to 69 who had been exposed to COVID-19. The sample taken for sequencing was PBMCs or T cells enriched from blood (not recorded which). The chain carries TRBV5-5 and TRBJ1-2, with D possibly matching TRBD1 (6 bases). The CDR3 protein is CASSLNPRTDINYGYTF. The CDR3 DNA is TGTGCCAGCAGCCTTAACCCTCGGACAGATATTAACTATGGCTACACCTTC.